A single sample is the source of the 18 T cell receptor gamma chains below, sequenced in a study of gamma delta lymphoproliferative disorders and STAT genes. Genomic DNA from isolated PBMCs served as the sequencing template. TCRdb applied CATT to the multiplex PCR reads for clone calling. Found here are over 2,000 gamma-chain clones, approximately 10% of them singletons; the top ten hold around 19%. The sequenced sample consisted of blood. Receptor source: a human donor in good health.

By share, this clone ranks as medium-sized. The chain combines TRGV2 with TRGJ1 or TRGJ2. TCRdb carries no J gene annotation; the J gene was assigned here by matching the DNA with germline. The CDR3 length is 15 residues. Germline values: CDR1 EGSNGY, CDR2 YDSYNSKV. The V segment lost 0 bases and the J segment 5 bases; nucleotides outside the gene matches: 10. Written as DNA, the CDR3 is TGTGCCACCTGGGACGGGCTTCTATTGGATTATAAGAAACTCTTT. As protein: CATWDGLLLDYKKLF.

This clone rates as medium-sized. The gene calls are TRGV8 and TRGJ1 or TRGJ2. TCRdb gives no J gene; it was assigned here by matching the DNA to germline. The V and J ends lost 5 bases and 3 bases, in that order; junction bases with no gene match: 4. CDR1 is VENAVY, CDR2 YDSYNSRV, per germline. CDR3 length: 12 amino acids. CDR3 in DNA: TGTGCCACCTGGGGCCTTTATTATAAGAAACTCTTT. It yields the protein CATWGLYYKKLF.

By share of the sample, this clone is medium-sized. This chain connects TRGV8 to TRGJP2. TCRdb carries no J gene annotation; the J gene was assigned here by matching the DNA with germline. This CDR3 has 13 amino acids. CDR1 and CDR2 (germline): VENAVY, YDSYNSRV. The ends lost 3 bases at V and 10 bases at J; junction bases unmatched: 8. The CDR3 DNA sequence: TGTGCCACCTGGGATGGGGTGGGTTGGATCAAGACGTTT. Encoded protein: CATWDGVGWIKTF.

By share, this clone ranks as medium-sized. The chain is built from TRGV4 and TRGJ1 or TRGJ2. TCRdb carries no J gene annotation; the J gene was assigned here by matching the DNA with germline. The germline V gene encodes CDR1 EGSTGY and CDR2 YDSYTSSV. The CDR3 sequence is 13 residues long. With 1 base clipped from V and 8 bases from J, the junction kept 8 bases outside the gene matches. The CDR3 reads CATWDGPTHKKLF. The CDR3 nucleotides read TGTGCCACCTGGGATGGCCCCACCCATAAGAAACTCTTT.

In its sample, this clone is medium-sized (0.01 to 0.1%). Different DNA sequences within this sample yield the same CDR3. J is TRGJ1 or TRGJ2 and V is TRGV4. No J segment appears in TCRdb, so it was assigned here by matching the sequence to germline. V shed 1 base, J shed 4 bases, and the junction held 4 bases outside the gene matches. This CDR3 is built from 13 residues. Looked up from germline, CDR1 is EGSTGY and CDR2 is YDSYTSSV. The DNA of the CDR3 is TGTGCCACCTGGGATGGTAGCTATTATAAGAAACTCTTT. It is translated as CATWDGSYYKKLF.

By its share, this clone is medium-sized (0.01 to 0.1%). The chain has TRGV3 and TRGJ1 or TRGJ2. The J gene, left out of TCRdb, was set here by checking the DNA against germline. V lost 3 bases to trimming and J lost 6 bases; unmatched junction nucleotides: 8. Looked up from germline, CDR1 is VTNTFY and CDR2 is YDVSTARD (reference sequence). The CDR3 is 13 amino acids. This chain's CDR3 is CATWDPRRYKKLF. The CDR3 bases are TGTGCCACCTGGGACCCACGGCGTTATAAGAAACTCTTT.

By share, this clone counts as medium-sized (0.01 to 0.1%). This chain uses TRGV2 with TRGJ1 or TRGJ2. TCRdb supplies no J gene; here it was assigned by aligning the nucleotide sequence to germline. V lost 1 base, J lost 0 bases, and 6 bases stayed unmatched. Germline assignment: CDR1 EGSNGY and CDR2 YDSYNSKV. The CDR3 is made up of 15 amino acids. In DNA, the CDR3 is TGTGCCACCTGGGACGGATGCGAGAATTATTATAAGAAACTCTTT. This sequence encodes CATWDGCENYYKKLF.

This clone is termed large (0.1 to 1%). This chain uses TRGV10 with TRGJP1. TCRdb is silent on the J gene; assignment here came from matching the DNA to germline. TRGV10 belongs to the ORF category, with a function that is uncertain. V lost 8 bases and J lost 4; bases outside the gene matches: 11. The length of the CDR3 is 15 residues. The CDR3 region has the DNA TGTGCTGCGTGGGCCCTGAGGGGCACTGGTTGGTTCAAGATATTT. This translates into CAAWALRGTGWFKIF.

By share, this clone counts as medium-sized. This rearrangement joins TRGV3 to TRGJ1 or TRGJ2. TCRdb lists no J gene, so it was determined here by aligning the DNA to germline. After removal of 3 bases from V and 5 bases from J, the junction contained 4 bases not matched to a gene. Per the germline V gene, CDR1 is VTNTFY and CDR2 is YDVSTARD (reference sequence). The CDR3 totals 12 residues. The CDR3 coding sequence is TGTGCCACCTGGGACTCAAATTATAAGAAACTCTTT. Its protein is CATWDSNYKKLF.

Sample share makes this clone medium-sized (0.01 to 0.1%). The CDR3 DNA reads as TGTGCCACCTGGGATTCGTGGTATAAGAAACTCTTT. It codes for CATWDSWYKKLF. This chain links TRGV8 with TRGJ1 or TRGJ2. TCRdb leaves out the J gene; it was filled in here by matching the DNA to germline. The CDR3 spans 12 residues. The germline V gene encodes CDR1 VENAVY and CDR2 YDSYNSRV. Trimming at V came to 3 bases and at J to 7 bases, leaving 6 bases not matched to a gene.

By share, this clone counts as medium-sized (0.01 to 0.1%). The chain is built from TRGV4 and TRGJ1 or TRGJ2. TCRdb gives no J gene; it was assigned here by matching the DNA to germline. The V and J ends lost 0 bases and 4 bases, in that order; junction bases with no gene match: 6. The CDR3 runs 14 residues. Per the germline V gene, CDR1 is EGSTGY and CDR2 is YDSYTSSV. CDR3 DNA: TGTGCCACCTGGGATGGGCCTAGGTATTATAAGAAACTCTTT. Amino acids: CATWDGPRYYKKLF.

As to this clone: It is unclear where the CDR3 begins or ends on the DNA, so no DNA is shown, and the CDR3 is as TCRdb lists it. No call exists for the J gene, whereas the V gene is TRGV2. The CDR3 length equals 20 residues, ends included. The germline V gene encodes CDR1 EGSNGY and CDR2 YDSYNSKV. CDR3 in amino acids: CATWDARIIIRNSLAVEQHF.

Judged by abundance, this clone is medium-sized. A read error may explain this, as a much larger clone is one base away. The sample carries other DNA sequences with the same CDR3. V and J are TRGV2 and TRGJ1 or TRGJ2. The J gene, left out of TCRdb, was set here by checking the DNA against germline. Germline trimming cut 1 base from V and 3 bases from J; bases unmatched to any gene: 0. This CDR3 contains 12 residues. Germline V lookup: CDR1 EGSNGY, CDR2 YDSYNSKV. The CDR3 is CATWDGYYKKLF. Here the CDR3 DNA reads TGTGCCACCTGGGACGGTTATTATAAGAAACTCTTT.

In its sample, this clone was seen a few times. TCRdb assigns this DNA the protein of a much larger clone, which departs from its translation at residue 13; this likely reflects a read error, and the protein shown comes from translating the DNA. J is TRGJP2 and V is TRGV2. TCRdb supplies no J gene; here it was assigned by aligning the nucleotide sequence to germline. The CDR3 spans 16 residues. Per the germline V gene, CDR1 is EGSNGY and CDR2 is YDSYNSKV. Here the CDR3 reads CATWDGQSKSDWSKTF. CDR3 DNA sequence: TGTGCCACCTGGGACGGGCAAAGCAAGAGTGATTGGAGCAAGACGTTT.

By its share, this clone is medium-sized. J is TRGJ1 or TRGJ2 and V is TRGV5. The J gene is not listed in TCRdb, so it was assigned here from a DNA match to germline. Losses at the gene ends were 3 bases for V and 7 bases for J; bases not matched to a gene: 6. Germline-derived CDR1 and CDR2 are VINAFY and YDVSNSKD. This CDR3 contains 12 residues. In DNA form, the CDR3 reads TGTGCCACCTGGGACTTTCAATATAAGAAACTCTTT. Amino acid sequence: CATWDFQYKKLF.

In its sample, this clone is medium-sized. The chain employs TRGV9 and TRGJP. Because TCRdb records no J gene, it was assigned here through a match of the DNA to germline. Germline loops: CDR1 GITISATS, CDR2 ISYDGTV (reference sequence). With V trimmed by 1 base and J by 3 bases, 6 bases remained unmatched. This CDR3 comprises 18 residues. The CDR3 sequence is CALWEVRPQELGKKIKVF. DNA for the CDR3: TGTGCCTTGTGGGAGGTCAGACCGCAAGAGTTGGGCAAAAAAATCAAGGTATTT.

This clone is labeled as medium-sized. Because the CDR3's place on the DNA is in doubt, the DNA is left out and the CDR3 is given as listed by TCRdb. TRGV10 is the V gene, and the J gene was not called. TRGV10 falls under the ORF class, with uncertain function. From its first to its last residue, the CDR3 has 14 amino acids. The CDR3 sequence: CTTVLRGIGYKKLF.

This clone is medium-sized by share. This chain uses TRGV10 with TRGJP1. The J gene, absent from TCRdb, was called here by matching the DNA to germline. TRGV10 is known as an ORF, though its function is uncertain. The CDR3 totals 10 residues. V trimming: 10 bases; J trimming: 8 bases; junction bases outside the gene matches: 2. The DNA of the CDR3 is TGTGCTGCGTCGGGTTGGTTCAAGATATTT. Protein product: CAASGWFKIF.